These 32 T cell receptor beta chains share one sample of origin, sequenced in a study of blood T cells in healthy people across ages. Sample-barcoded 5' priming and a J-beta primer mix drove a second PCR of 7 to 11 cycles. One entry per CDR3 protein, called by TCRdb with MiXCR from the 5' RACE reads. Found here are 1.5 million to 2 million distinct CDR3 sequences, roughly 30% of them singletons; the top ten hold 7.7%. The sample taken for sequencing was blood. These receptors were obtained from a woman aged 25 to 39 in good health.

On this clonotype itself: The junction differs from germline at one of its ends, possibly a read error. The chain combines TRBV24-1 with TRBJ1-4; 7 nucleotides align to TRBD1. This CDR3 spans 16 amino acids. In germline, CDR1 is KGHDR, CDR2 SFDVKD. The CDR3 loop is CSTSDPAGGENEKLFF. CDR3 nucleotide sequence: TGTTCCACCAGTGATCCTGCAGGGGGGGAGAATGAAAAACTGTTTTTT.

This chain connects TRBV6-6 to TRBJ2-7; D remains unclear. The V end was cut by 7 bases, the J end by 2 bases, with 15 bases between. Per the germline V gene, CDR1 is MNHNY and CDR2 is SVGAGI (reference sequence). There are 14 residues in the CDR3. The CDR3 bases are TGTGCCAGCACCAAGGACGGCGGTACCTACGAGCAGTACTTC. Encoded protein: CASTKDGGTYEQYF.

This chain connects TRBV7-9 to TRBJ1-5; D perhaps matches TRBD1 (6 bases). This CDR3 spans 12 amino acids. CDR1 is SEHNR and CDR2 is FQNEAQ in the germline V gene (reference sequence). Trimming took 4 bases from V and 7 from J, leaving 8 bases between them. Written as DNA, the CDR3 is TGTGCCAGCAGCTCGGGACAACAGCCCCAGCATTTT. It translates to CASSSGQQPQHF.

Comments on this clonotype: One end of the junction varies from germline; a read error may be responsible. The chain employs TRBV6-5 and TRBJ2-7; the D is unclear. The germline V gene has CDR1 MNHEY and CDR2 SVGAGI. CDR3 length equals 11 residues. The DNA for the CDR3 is TGTACCAGCAGTACTCAGGAAGAGCAGTACTTC. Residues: CTSSTQEEQYF.

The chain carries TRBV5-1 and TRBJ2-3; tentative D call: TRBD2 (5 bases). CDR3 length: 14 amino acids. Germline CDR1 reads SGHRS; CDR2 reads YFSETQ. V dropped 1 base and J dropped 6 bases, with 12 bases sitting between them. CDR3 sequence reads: CASSLSLAWDTQYF. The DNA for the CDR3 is TGCGCCAGCAGCTTGTCCCTAGCATGGGATACGCAGTATTTT.

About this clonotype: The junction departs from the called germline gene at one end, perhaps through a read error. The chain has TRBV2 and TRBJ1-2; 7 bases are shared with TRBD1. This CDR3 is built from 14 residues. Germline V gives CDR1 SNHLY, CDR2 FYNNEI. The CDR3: CASSKADRLYGYTF. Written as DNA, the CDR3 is TGTGCCAGCAGTAAAGCGGACAGGCTCTATGGCTACACCTTC.

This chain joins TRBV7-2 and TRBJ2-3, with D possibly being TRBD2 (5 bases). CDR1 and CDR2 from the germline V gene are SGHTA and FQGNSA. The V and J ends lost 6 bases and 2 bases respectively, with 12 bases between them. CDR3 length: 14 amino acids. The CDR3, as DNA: TGTGCCAGCAGGTCGGGGAGATACACAGATACGCAGTATTTT. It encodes CASRSGRYTDTQYF.

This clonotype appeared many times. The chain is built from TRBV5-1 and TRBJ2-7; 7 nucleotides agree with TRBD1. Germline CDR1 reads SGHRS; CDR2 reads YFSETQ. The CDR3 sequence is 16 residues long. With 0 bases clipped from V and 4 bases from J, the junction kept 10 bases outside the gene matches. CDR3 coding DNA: TGCGCCAGCAGCTTGGCCGGGACAGCCAGTGGGTACGAGCAGTACTTC. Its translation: CASSLAGTASGYEQYF.

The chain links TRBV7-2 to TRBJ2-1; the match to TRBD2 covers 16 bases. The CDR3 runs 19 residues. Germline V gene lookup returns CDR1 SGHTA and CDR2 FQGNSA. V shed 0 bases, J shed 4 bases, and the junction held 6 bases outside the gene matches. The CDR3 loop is CASSLAGTSGRAAYNEQFF. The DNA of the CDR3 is TGTGCCAGCAGCTTAGCTGGGACTAGCGGGAGGGCCGCGTACAATGAGCAGTTCTTC.

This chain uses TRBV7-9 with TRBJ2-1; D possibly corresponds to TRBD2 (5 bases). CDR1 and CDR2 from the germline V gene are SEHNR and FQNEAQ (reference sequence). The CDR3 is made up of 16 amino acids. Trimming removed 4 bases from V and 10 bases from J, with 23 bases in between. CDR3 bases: TGTGCCAGCAGCTCAACCCAGGACTCAAGCTCCTACGAGCAGTTCTTC. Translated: CASSSTQDSSSYEQFF. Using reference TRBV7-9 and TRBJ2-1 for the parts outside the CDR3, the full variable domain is DTGVSQNPRHKITKRGQNVTFRCDPISEHNRLYWYRQTLGQGPEFLTYFQNEAQLEKSRLLSDRFSAERPKGSFSTLEIQRTEQGDSAMYLCASSSTQDSSSYEQFFGPGTRLTVL.

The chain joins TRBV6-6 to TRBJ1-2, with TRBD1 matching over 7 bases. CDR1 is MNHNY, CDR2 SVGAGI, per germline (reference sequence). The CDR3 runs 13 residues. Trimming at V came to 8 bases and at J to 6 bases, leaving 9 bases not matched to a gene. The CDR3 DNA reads TGTGCCAGCCGTCCCCAAACAGGGGATGGCTACACCTTC. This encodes CASRPQTGDGYTF.

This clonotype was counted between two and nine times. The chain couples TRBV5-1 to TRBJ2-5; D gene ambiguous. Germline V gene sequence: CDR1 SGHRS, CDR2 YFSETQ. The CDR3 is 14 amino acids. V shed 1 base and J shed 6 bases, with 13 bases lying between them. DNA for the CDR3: TGCGCCAGCAGCTTGCAGATGGCAGGCCAGACCCAGTACTTC. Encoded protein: CASSLQMAGQTQYF.

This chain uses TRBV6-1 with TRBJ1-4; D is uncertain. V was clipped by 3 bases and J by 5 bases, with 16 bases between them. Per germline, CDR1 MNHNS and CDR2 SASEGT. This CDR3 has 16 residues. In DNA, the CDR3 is TGTGCCAGCAGTGACAACCGGGCCGGCAGAAATGAAAAACTGTTTTTT. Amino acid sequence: CASSDNRAGRNEKLFF.

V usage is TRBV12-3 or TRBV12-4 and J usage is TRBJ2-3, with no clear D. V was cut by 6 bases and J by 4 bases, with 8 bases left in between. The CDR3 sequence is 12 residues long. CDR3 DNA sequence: TGTGCCAGCAGAGGATTTTCAGATACGCAGTATTTT. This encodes CASRGFSDTQYF.

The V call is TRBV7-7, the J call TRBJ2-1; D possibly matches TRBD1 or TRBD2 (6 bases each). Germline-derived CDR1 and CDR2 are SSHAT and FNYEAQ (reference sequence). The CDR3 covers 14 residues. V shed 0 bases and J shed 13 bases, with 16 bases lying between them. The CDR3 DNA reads TGTGCCAGCAGCTTAGCGGGGGGCGAGGAGACCCAGTTCTTC. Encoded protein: CASSLAGGEETQFF. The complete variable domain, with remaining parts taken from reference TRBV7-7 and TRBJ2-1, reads GAGVSQSPRYKVTKRGQDVTLRCDPISSHATLYWYQQALGQGPEFLTYFNYEAQPDKSGLPSDRFSAERPEGSISTLTIQRTEQRDSAMYRCASSLAGGEETQFFGPGTRLTVL.

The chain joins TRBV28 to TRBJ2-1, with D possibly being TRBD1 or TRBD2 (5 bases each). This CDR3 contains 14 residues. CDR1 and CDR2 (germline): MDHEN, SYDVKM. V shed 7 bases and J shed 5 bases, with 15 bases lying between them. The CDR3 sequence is CASNSLGANNEQFF. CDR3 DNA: TGTGCCAGCAATTCCCTCGGGGCTAACAATGAGCAGTTCTTC.

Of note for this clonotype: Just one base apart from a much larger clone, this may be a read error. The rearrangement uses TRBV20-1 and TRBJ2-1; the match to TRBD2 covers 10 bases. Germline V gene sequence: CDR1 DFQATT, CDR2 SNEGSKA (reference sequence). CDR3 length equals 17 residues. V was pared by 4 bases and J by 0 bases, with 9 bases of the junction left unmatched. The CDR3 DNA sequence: TGCAGTGCTAAAACTAGCGGGGCTATAATCTCCTACAATGAGCAGTTCTTC. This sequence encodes CSAKTSGAIISYNEQFF.

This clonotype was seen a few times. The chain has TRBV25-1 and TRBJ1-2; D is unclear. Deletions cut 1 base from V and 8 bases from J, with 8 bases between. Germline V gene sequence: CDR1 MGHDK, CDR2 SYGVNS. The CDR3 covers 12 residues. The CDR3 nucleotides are TGTGCCAGCAGTGAATGGGTGGAAGGCTACACCTTC. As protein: CASSEWVEGYTF.

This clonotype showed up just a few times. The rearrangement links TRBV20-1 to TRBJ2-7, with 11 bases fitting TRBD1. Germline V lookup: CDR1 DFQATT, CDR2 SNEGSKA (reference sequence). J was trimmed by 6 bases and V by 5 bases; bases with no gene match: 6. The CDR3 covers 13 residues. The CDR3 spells CSAERTGGGEQYF. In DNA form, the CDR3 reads TGCAGTGCTGAACGGACAGGGGGCGGCGAGCAGTACTTC.

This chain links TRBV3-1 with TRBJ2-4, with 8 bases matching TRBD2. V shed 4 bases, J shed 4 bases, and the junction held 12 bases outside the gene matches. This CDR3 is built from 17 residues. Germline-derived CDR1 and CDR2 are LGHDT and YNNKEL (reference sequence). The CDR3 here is CASSPFGSGGTKNIQYF. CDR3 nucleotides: TGTGCCAGCAGCCCATTCGGAAGCGGGGGTACGAAAAACATTCAGTACTTC.

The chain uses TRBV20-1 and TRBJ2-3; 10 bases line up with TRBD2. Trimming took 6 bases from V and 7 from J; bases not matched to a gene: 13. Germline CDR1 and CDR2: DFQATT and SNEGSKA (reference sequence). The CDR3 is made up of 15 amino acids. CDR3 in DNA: TGCAGTGCCTCTCCCGGGAGCGGGGGGGCACATACGCAGTATTTT. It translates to CSASPGSGGAHTQYF.

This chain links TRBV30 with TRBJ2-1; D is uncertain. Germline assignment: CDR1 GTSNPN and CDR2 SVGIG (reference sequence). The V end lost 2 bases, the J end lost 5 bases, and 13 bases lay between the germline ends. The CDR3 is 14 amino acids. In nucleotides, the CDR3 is TGTGCCTGGAGTTCGGCATTGGTAAACAATGAGCAGTTCTTC. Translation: CAWSSALVNNEQFF.

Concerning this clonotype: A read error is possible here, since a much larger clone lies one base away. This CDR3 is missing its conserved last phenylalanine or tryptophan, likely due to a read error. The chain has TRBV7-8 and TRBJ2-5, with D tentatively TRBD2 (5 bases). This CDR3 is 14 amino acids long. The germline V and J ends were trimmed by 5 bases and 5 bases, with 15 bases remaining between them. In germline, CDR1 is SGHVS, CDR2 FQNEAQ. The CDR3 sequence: CASSARELGETQYV. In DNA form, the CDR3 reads TGTGCCAGCAGCGCTCGCGAACTAGGGGAGACCCAGTACGTC.

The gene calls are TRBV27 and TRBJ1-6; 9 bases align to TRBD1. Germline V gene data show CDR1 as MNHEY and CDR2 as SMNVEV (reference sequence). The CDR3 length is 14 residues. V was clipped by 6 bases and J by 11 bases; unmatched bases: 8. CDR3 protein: CASSARRQGAPLHF. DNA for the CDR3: TGTGCCAGCAGCGCTCGGAGACAGGGGGCACCCCTCCACTTT.

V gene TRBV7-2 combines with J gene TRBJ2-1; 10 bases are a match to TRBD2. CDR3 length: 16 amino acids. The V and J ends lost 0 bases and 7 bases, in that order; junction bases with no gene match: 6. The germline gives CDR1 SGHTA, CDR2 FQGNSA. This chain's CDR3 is CASSLALAGVGNEQFF. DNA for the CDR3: TGTGCCAGCAGCTTAGCCCTAGCGGGAGTTGGAAATGAGCAGTTCTTC. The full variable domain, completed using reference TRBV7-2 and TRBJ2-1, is GAGVSQSPSNKVTEKGKDVELRCDPISGHTALYWYRQSLGQGLEFLIYFQGNSAPDKSGLPSDRFSAERTGGSVSTLTIQRTQQEDSAVYLCASSLALAGVGNEQFFGPGTRLTVL.

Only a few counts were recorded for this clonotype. This CDR3 reads CASVPGQTSEQYF. The CDR3 DNA reads as TGTGCCAGCGTACCGGGACAGACGAGCGAGCAGTACTTC. The chain is built from TRBV18 and TRBJ2-7; 7 nucleotides agree with TRBD1. The ends lost 8 bases at V and 6 bases at J; junction bases unmatched: 10. Germline lookup yields CDR1 KGHSH and CDR2 LQKENI. The CDR3 covers 13 residues.

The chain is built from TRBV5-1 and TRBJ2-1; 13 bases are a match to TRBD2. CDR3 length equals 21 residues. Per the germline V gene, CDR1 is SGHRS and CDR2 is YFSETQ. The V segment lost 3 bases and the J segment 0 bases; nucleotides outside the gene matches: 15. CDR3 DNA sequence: TGCGCCAGCAGCTGGGACCCCCTACTAGCGGGGGGGCCGAGCTCCTACAATGAGCAGTTCTTC. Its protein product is CASSWDPLLAGGPSSYNEQFF.

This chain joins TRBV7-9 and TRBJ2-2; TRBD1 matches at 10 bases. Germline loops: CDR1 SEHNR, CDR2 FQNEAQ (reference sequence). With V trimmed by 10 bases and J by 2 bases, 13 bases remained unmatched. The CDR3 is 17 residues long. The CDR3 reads CANHMSGTGDNTGELFF. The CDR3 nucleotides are TGTGCCAACCATATGTCCGGGACAGGGGATAACACCGGGGAGCTGTTTTTT.

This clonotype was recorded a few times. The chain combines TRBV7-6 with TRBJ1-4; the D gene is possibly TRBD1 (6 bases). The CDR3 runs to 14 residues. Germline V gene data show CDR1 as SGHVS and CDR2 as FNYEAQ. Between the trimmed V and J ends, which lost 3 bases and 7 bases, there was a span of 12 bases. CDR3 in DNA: TGTGCCAGCAGCTTCCGGGACACGCGTGAAAAACTGTTTTTT. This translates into CASSFRDTREKLFF.

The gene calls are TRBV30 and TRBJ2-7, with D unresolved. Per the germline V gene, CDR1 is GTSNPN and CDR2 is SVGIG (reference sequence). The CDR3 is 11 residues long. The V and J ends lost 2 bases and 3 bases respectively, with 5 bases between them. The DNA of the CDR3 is TGTGCCTGGAGTAGGATCTACGAGCAGTACTTC. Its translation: CAWSRIYEQYF.

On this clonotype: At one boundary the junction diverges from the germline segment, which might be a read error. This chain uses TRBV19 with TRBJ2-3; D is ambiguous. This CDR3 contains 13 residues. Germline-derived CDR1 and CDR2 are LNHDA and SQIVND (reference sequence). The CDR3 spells CASRIEVGDTQYF. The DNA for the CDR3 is TGTGCCAGTAGGATAGAGGTAGGGGATACGCAGTATTTT.

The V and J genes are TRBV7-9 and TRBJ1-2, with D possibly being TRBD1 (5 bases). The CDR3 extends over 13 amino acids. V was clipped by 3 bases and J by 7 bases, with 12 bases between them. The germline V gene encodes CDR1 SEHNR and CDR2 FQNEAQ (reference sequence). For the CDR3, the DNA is TGTGCCAGCAGCTTGCGACAGTCTGGTGGCTACACCTTC. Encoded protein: CASSLRQSGGYTF. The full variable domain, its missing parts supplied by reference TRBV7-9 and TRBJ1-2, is DTGVSQNPRHKITKRGQNVTFRCDPISEHNRLYWYRQTLGQGPEFLTYFQNEAQLEKSRLLSDRFSAERPKGSFSTLEIQRTEQGDSAMYLCASSLRQSGGYTFGSGTRLTVV.